This T cell receptor beta chain was sequenced during a study of CD8 T cells in Susac syndrome. General study points: Regarding the TCR sequencing and HLA analysis, the study admitted that a relatively small number of individuals were involved.

Sequencing of TCR beta was performed on blood CD8+ and CD4+ T cells. Isolation of CD8+ and CD4+ T cells was performed negatively, whereas enrichment of TEMRA cells was done by FACS. cDNA came from around 0.54 to 1 ug RNA primed by random hexamers. TCR beta CDR3 was amplified by immunoSEQ multiplex PCR. This amplification extended across 54 Vbeta and 13 Jbeta segments. One entry per CDR3 protein results from TCRdb running MiXCR on the immunoSEQ multiplex PCR reads. The table has over 100,000 distinct CDR3 sequences, 85% to 95% seen once. Note on this clonotype: Antigen unknown.

CDR1 is MNHNS and CDR2 is SASEGT in the germline V gene. The V end lost 6 bases, the J end lost 5 bases, and 13 bases lay between the germline ends. The CDR3 extends over 13 amino acids. This chain links TRBV6-1 with TRBJ2-5; D gene ambiguous. The sequenced material came from CD8+ T cells from PBMCs. The clonotype was recovered from a human donor in good health. Here the CDR3 DNA reads TGTGCCAGCAGATACACCTCCGCGGAGACCCAGTACTTC. It encodes CASRYTSAETQYF.